This TCR beta chain came from a study of OX40 agonist ivuxolimab in advanced cancers. Study information: Those treated in dose escalation had hepatocellular carcinoma, melanoma, renal cell cancer or head and neck cancer.

The ends lost 0 bases at V and 0 bases at J; junction bases unmatched: 4. This CDR3 spans 16 amino acids. The germline V gene has CDR1 MNHNY and CDR2 SVGAGI (reference sequence). With regard to this clone: Its antigen is unknown.

TCRdb's copy holds only in-frame clones and misses some; the assay was immunoSEQ multiplex PCR. The data show around 60,000 clones, roughly 87% seen once. Study-wide results and limits: CD8+ T cells were the subset that, on average, had more expanded clones than CD4+. The 0.1-3.0 mg/kg partial responders had among the lowest clonal expansion. At 0.1 to 3.0 mg/kg and by week 6, clonal expansion occurred in CD4+ and CD8+ blood T cells.

This sequence originates from an adult with an advanced solid tumor such as melanoma, head and neck, liver or kidney cancer. This specimen was CD4+ or CD8+ T cells sorted from blood, taken in a trial of the OX40 agonist ivuxolimab. The genes are TRBV6-6 and TRBJ1-1; 7 nucleotides line up with TRBD1. The CDR3 DNA reads as TGTGCCAGCAGTTACTCTGGCGGGACAGTGAACACTGAAGCTTTCTTT. It translates to CASSYSGGTVNTEAFF.